One sample yielded the 4 T cell receptor beta chains listed below, sequenced in a study of T-cell memory formation after mild COVID-19. TCRdb analysed the 5' RACE reads with MiXCR anew, one entry per CDR3 protein. The table records about 400,000 distinct CDR3 sequences, approximately 15% of them present only once. The sequenced material came from PBMCs or a T cell subset sorted from them (not recorded which). These receptor sequences come from a man between 18 and 29 years old who had mild COVID-19 (a few samples of this study predate the infection). Cell type and time point are not known.

In its sample, this clonotype was seen a few times. The chain couples TRBV5-1 to TRBJ1-1; D possibly corresponds to TRBD1 (5 bases). V was clipped by 2 bases and J by 1 base, with 9 bases between them. Germline values: CDR1 SGHRS, CDR2 YFSETQ. This CDR3 region has 14 residues. The CDR3: CASSFRVSNTEAFF. The CDR3 nucleotides are TGCGCCAGCAGCTTCAGGGTCTCGAACACTGAAGCTTTCTTT.

This clonotype came up a few times. The V call is TRBV28, the J call TRBJ1-2, with TRBD1 as a possible D gene (6 bases). Looked up from germline, CDR1 is MDHEN and CDR2 is SYDVKM. Trimming took 6 bases from V and 5 from J, leaving 16 bases between them. The CDR3 is 14 residues long. The CDR3 reads CASRPGTINYGYTF. The CDR3 coding sequence is TGTGCCAGCAGGCCCGGGACAATAAATTATGGCTACACCTTC.

This clonotype was counted at least ten times. J is TRBJ2-5 and V is TRBV11-1; tentatively, D is TRBD1 (5 bases). Trimming took 6 bases from V and 2 from J, leaving 13 bases between them. Germline V lookup: CDR1 SGHAT, CDR2 FQDESV (reference sequence). The CDR3 is made up of 14 amino acids. CDR3 nucleotides: TGTGCCAGCAGTCTTAGGGGTTTTCAAGAGACCCAGTACTTC. Its protein is CASSLRGFQETQYF.

V and J are TRBV3-1 and TRBJ2-3; 9 bases match TRBD1. Germline V gene data show CDR1 as LGHDT and CDR2 as YNNKEL (reference sequence). The ends lost 1 base at V and 0 bases at J; junction bases unmatched: 2. This CDR3 contains 16 residues. In DNA, the CDR3 is TGTGCCAGCAGCCAAGGACAGGGGGGCAGCACAGATACGCAGTATTTT. Protein: CASSQGQGGSTDTQYF.